This TCR beta chain was recovered during a study of shared clonotypes between healthy human individuals (dated by TCRdb to 2018 to 2020). For the study in its entirety: A couple of women and a few men aged 18 to 49 years were included in the cohort. For each donor, three plates each were used for CD4 naive and CD4 memory, two plates were used for CD8 naive, and one plate was used for CD8 memory. The study deeply sequenced blood TCR repertoires of 5 or 6 healthy adults to estimate repertoire size and the extent of clonotype sharing between individuals. To increase sequencing depth and limit assay-specific biases, different laboratories used diverse techniques to prepare libraries and sequence TCR repertoires. Between about 0.85 and 10 billion PBMCs per donor were obtained by leukapheresis.

Donors were healthy HIV-negative adults with no recently reported acute infections or vaccinations. Every donor was a Caucasian adult residing in Nashville, Tennessee, USA. CD4+ T cells were enriched by magnetic negative selection, after which naive cells were positively selected on CD45RA and the negative fraction was taken as the memory subset. After blood collection by leukapheresis, PBMCs were isolated using Ficoll-Histopaque density gradient centrifugation and then cryopreserved in the vapor phase of liquid nitrogen. Purity and quantity of every magnetically sorted T cell population were checked by analytical flow cytometry. Genomic DNA was isolated from every sorted fraction and measured by UV absorbance on a Nanodrop 2000c. Germline trimming: 6 bases from V, 5 bases from J; junction bases outside gene matches: 5. The CDR3 numbers 13 residues from cysteine through phenylalanine. CDR3 DNA only is kept here, 39 bases in frame from base 1. CDR1 and CDR2 (ENHRY, SYGVKD) derive from the germline V gene.

Using the deep immunoSEQ assay, TCR CDR3 regions were amplified from genomic DNA by multiplex PCR. Extracted genomic DNA from each cell subset was spread evenly across all wells of several immunoSEQ 96-well plates, with each plate serving as a replicate. For sorted subsets, about 200 ng genomic DNA, equal to about 30,000 T cell genomes, was loaded into each replicate PCR. The purified libraries were quantified using a Qubit 3.0 fluorometer, sized with a Bioanalyzer 2100, and then quantified again using the KAPA Library Quantification kit. Every immunoSEQ 96-well plate was sequenced on a separate single-read 150-cycle Illumina NextSeq 550 flow cell. The study's processing was this. Because the immunoSEQ output included only junctional sequences and no quality scores, the filtering could not be the same as the filtering used for full-length reads. Sequences were annotated with PyIR, a Python wrapper for IgBLAST v1.9, using IMGT germline references to assign V/J genes and CDR3. Reads with weak V/J assignments (E-value above 1e-6), missing CDR3, stop codons, out-of-frame junctions, or ambiguous translated residues were removed. A V3J clonotype was defined by an identical inferred V gene, J gene, and CDR3 amino acid sequence. The percentage overlap between two repertoires was calculated by dividing the number of shared unique clonotypes by the size of the smaller repertoire. Richness of each repertoire was evaluated using RTK rarefaction, the Chao1 estimator, and Recon v2.1 estimates of unobserved clonotypes. Generation probabilities for all TCRbeta clonotypes obtained by the gDNA method from a handful of donors were computed using OLGA. TCRdb mirrors the immuneACCESS table, restricted to in-frame sequences. Some clones are absent from its copies; in checked studies, under half trace to an unresolved V gene, and the reason for the others is unknown. V, J and clone size derive from that table, while D and trimming were established from the DNA sequence. The sample contains about 2.4 million clones, over 85% of them found a single time. Around 0.15% of the sample belongs to the ten largest clones.

Overall study results and their limits: Sampling was limited to blood, and TCR repertoires in tissue likely differ from TCR repertoires in blood. Naive subsets generally had larger estimated clonotype richness than memory subsets. Because the study included a small number of donors, the genetic and exposure-history diversity represented was limited. When a handful of donors were compared, the shared fraction of clonotypes was around 5.1% for naive CD4, roughly 3.4% for naive CD8, about 2.5% for memory CD4, and 0.35% to 0.4% for memory CD8. Even with the large sequencing depth, rarefaction of the sorted-subset datasets indicated that sequencing was incomplete. Compared with non-shared clonotypes, clonotypes shared by all four sorted-subset donors had higher generation probabilities. Pairwise subsampling indicated that sequencing depth was expected to affect the degree of clonotype sharing among donors.

This clone appeared a few times. The target of this receptor is not known. No per-base quality is available; no much larger clone lies one base away. The chain couples TRBV10-3 to TRBJ1-1; 8 junctional bases match TRBD1. The origin of this receptor is a man between 18 and 29 years old in good health. Sample: naive CD4+ T cells sorted from blood. Reading the label with the study, this specimen's cell subset or site is: CD45RA+ positively selected. The CDR3 has the sequence CAISLTGVTEAFF. The DNA sequence is given as TGTGCCATCAGCTTGACAGGGGTAACTGAAGCTTTCTTT.